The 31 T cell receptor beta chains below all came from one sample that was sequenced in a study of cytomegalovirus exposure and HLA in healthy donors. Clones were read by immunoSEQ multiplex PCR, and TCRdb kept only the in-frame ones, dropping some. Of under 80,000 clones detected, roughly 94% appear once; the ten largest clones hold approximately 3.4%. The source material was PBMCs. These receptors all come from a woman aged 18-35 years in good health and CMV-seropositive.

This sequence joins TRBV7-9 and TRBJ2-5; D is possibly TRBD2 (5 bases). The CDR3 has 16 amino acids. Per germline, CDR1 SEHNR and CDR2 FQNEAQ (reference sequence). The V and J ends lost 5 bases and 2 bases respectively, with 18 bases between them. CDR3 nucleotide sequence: TGTGCCAGCAGCCCGCCCTCACTAGGCCCACAAGAGACCCAGTACTTC. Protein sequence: CASSPPSLGPQETQYF.

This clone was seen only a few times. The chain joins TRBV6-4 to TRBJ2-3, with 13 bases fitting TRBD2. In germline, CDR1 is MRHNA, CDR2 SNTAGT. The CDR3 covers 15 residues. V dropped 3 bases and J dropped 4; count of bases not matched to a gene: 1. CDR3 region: CASSEGLAGPDTQYF. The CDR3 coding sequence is TGTGCCAGCAGTGAGGGACTAGCGGGGCCAGATACGCAGTATTTT.

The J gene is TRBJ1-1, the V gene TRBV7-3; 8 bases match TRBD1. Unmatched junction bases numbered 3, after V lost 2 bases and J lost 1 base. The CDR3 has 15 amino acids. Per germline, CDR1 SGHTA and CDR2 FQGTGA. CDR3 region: CASSLEGQANTEAFF. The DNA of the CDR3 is TGTGCCAGCAGCTTAGAGGGACAGGCGAACACTGAAGCTTTCTTT.

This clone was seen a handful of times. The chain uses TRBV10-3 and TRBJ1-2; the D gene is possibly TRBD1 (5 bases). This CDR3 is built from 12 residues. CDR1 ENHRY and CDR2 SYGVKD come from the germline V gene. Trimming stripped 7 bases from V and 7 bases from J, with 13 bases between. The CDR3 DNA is TGTGCCATCACGGGCGGGGGGACTGGCTACACCTTC. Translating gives CAITGGGTGYTF.

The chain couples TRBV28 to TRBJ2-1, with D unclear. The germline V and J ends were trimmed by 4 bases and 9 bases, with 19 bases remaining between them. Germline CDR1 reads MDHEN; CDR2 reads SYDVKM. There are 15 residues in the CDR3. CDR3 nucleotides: TGTGCCAGCAGTTCGGCGACATTGATGAACGGTGAGCAGTTCTTC. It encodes CASSSATLMNGEQFF.

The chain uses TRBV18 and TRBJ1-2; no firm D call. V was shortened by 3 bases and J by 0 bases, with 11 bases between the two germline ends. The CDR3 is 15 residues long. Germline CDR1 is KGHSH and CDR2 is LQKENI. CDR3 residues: CASSPRGLTNYGYTF. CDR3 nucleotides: TGTGCCAGCTCACCTCGGGGTTTGACTAACTATGGCTACACCTTC.

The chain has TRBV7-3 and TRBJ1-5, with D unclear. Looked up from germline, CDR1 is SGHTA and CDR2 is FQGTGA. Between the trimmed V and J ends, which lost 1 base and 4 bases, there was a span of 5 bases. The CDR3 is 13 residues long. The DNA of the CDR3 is TGTGCCAGCAGCTTAAGTCAGAATCAGCCCCAGCATTTT. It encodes CASSLSQNQPQHF.

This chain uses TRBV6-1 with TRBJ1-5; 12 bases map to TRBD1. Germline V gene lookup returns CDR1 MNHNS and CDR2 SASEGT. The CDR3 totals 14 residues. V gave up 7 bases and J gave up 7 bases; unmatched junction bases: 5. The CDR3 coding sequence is TGTGCCAGCACCGGGACAGGGGGCTCGCAGCCCCAGCATTTT. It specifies CASTGTGGSQPQHF.

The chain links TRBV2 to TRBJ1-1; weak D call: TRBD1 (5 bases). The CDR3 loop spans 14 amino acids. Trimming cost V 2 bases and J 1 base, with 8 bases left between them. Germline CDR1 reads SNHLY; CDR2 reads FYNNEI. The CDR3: CASSEWQGNTEAFF. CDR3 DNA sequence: TGTGCCAGCAGTGAATGGCAGGGGAACACTGAAGCTTTCTTT.

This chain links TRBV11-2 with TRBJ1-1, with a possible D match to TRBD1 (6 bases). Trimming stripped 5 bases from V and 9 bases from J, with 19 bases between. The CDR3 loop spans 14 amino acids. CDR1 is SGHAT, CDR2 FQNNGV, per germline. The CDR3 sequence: CASSPRGGAIKAFF. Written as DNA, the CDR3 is TGTGCCAGCAGCCCCCGGGGGGGGGCGATAAAAGCTTTCTTT. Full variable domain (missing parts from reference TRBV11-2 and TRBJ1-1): EAGVAQSPRYKIIEKRQSVAFWCNPISGHATLYWYQQILGQGPKLLIQFQNNGVVDDSQLPKDRFSAERLKGVDSTLKIQPAKLEDSAVYLCASSPRGGAIKAFFGQGTRLTVV.

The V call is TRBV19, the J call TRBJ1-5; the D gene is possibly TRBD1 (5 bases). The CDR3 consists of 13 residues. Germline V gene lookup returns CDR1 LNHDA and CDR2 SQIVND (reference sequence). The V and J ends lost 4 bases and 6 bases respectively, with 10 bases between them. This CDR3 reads CASSSTQGQPQHF. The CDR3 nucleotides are TGTGCCAGTAGTAGCACCCAGGGTCAGCCCCAGCATTTT.

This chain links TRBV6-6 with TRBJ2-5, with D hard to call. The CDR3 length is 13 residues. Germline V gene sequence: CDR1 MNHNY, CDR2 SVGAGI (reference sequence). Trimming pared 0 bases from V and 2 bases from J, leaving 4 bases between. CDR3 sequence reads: CASSYSPQETQYF. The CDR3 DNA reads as TGTGCCAGCAGTTACTCCCCACAAGAGACCCAGTACTTC.

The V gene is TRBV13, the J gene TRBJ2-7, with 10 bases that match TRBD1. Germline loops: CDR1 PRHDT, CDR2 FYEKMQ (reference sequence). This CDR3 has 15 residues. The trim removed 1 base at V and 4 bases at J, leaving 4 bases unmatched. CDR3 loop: CASSLEGQGLYEQYF. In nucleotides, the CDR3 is TGTGCCAGCAGCTTAGAGGGACAGGGGCTGTACGAGCAGTACTTC.

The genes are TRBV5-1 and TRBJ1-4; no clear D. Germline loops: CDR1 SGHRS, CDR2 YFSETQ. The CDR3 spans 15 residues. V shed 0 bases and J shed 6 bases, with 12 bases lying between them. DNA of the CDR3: TGCGCCAGCAGCTTGGGGCACATAGCGGATGAAAAACTGTTTTTT. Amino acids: CASSLGHIADEKLFF.

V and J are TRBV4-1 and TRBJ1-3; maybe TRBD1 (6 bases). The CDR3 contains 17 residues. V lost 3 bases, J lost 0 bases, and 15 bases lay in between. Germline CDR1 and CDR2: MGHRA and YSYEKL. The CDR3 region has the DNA TGCGCCAGCAGCCAGGAAGGGGGTCTTTACTCTGGAAACACCATATATTTT. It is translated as CASSQEGGLYSGNTIYF.

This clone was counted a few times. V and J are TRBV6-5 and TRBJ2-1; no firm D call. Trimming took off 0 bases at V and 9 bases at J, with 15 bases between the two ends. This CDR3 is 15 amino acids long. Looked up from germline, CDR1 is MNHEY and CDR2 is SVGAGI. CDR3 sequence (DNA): TGTGCCAGCAGTTACTCATACCCTTCCCGCGGTGAGCAGTTCTTC. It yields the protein CASSYSYPSRGEQFF.

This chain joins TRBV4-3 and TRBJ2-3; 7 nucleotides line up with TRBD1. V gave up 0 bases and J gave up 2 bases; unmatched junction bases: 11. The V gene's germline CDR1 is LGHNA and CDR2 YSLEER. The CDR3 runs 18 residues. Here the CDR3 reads CASSQDSGDRGYTDTQYF. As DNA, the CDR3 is TGCGCCAGCAGCCAAGATTCCGGGGACAGAGGATACACAGATACGCAGTATTTT.

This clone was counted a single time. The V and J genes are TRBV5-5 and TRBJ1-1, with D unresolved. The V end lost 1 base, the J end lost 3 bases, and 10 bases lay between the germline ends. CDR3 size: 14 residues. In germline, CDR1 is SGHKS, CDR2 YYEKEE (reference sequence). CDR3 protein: CASSLPGGDTEAFF. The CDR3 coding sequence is TGTGCCAGCAGCTTGCCCGGCGGGGACACTGAAGCTTTCTTT.

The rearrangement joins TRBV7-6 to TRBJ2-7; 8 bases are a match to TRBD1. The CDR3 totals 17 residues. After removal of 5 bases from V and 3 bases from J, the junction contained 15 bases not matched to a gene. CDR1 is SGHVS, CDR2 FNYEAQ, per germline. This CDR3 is CASSHPFTGQGDYEQYF. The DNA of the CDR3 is TGTGCCAGCAGCCATCCTTTTACTGGACAGGGTGACTACGAGCAGTACTTC.

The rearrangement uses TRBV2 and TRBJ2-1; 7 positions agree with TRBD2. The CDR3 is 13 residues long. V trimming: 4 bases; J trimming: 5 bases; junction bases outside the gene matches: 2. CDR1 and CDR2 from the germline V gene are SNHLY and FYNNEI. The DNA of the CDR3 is TGTGCCAGCAGTGGGGACTACAACAATGAGCAGTTCTTC. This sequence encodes CASSGDYNNEQFF.

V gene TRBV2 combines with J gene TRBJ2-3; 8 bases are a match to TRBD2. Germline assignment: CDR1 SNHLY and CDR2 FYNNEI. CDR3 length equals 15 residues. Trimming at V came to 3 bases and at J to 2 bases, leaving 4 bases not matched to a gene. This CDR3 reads CASSDRREDTDTQYF. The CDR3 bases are TGTGCCAGCAGTGATAGGCGGGAGGACACAGATACGCAGTATTTT.

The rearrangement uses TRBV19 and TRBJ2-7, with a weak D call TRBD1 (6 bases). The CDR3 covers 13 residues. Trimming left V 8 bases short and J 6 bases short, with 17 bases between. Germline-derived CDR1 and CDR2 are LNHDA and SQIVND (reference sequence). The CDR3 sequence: CASSQQGRSEQYF. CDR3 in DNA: TGTGCCAGTTCCCAACAGGGACGGTCCGAGCAGTACTTC.

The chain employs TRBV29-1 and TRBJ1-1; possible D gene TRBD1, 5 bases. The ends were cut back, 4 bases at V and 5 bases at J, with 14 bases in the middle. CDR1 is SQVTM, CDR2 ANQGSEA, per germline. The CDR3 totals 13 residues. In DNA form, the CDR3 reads TGCAGCGTTGTGGTACCGGGGGGAACTGAAGCTTTCTTT. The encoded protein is CSVVVPGGTEAFF.

CDR3 protein: CATSRVSGEGEKLFF. The CDR3 region has the DNA TGTGCCACCAGCAGAGTGTCGGGGGAGGGTGAAAAACTGTTTTTT. The chain employs TRBV15 and TRBJ1-4; a weak D match, TRBD1 (5 bases). Germline CDR1 LNHNV, CDR2 YYDKDF (reference sequence). The CDR3 runs 15 residues. The germline V and J ends were trimmed by 1 base and 7 bases, with 13 bases remaining between them. Using reference TRBV15 and TRBJ1-4 for the parts outside the CDR3, the full variable domain is DAMVIQNPRYQVTQFGKPVTLSCSQTLNHNVMYWYQQKSSQAPKLLFHYYDKDFNNEADTPDNFQSRRPNTSFCFLDIRSPGLGDTAMYLCATSRVSGEGEKLFFGSGTQLSVL.

CDR3 coding DNA: TGTGCCAGCAGCTTGAGGACCACTTTGCGGGGGGGCCTCTCCAATGAGCAGTTCTTC. Its protein is CASSLRTTLRGGLSNEQFF. The chain carries TRBV5-4 and TRBJ2-1; 9 bases match TRBD2. Germline assignment: CDR1 SGHNT and CDR2 YYREEE (reference sequence). There are 19 residues in the CDR3. The junction had 17 bases not matched to a gene; V was cut back by 1 base and J by 6 bases.

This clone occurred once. CDR3 in DNA: TGTGCCAGCAGTTACTCGGCAGGTCCCTACGAGCAGTACTTC. Translating gives CASSYSAGPYEQYF. This rearrangement joins TRBV6-5 to TRBJ2-7; no clear D. CDR1 is MNHEY and CDR2 is SVGAGI in the germline V gene. This CDR3 contains 14 residues. V lost 0 bases and J lost 2, with 8 bases in between.

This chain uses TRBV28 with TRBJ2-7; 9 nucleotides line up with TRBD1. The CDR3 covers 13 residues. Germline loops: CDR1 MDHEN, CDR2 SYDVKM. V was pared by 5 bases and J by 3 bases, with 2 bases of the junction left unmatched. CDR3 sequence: CASSTGGLYEQYF. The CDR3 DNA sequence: TGTGCCAGCAGTACAGGGGGCCTCTACGAGCAGTACTTC.

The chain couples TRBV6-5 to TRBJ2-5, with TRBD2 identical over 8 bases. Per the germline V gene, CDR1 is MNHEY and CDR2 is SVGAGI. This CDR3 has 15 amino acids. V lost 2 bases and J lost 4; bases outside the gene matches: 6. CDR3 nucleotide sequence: TGTGCCAGCAGTTACGGAGCGGGAGAGGGAGAGACCCAGTACTTC. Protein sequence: CASSYGAGEGETQYF.

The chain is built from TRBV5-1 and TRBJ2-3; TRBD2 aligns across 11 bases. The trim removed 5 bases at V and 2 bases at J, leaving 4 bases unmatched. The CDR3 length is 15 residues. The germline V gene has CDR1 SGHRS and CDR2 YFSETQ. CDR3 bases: TGCGCCAGCAGGACTAGCGGGACGGCCACAGATACGCAGTATTTT. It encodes CASRTSGTATDTQYF. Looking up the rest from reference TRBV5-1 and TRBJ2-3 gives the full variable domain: KAGVTQTPRYLIKTRGQQVTLSCSPISGHRSVSWYQQTPGQGLQFLFEYFSETQRNKGNFPGRFSGRQFSNSRSEMNVSTLELGDSALYLCASRTSGTATDTQYFGPGTRLTVL.

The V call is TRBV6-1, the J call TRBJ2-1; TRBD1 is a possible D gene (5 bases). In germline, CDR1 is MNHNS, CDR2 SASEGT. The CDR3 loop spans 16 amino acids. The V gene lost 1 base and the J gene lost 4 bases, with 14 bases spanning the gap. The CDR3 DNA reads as TGTGCCAGCAGTGAAGTCCCCTTGACAGCTTACAATGAGCAGTTCTTC. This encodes CASSEVPLTAYNEQFF.

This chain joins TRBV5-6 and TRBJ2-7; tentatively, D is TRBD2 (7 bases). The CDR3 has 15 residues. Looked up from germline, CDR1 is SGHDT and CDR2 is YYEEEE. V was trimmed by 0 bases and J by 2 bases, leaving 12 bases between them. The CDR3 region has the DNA TGTGCCAGCAGCTTGGGGGCGGGGGCCGCCTACGAGCAGTACTTC. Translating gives CASSLGAGAAYEQYF.